This passage covers 28 T cell receptor beta chains from one sample sequenced in a study of T-cell reconstitution after alpha-beta-depleted transplantation in children. The authors prepared the TCRbeta library with unique molecular identifiers. Each CDR3 protein is one row after TCRdb ran MiXCR on the PCR reads. The repertoire holds roughly 160,000 distinct CDR3 sequences, over 8.5% seen once, with around 13% in the top ten. The sample in question was PBMCs, obtained before TCRalphabeta/CD19-depleted stem cell transplant. The source is a boy younger than 10 with acute myeloid leukemia, due to receive a stem cell transplant.

This clonotype occurred many times. V is TRBV6-6 and J is TRBJ1-1, with a possible D match to TRBD1 (5 bases). CDR1 and CDR2 from the germline V gene are MNHNY and SVGAGI (reference sequence). CDR3 length equals 13 residues. V dropped 1 base and J dropped 6 bases, with 9 bases sitting between them. In DNA form, the CDR3 reads TGTGCCAGCAGTTACTTACGGGACTCTGAAGCTTTCTTT. This translates into CASSYLRDSEAFF.

There are many counts of this clonotype. The chain links TRBV15 to TRBJ1-5, with D uncertain. V was shortened by 1 base and J by 0 bases, with 4 bases between the two germline ends. Per the germline V gene, CDR1 is LNHNV and CDR2 is YYDKDF (reference sequence). This CDR3 contains 14 residues. Here the CDR3 DNA reads TGTGCCACCAGCAGAGCGGCTAGCAATCAGCCCCAGCATTTT. Amino acid sequence: CATSRAASNQPQHF.

This clonotype was observed many times. This chain uses TRBV7-9 with TRBJ2-5; either TRBD1 or TRBD2 may supply D (6 bases each). Between the trimmed V and J ends, which lost 6 bases and 1 base, there was a span of 18 bases. CDR1 and CDR2 from the germline V gene are SEHNR and FQNEAQ (reference sequence). This CDR3 contains 16 residues. The DNA for the CDR3 is TGTGCCAGCAGTTCTCCTAGGGGGGCGACCCAAGAGACCCAGTACTTC. Protein sequence: CASSSPRGATQETQYF.

At least ten counts were recorded for this clonotype. J is TRBJ2-5 and V is TRBV27; D not certain. In germline, CDR1 is MNHEY, CDR2 SMNVEV (reference sequence). V dropped 5 bases and J dropped 1 base, with 11 bases sitting between them. The CDR3 has 14 amino acids. The CDR3: CASSPGRRQETQYF. CDR3 nucleotides: TGTGCCAGCAGTCCAGGTCGGCGCCAAGAGACCCAGTACTTC.

This clonotype was counted at least ten times. CDR3 sequence (DNA): TGCAGCGTTGATTGGCAGGGCTCTGGCTACACCTTC. Translated, it gives CSVDWQGSGYTF. The V gene is TRBV29-1, the J gene TRBJ1-2; D perhaps matches TRBD1 (5 bases). This CDR3 has 12 amino acids. V was trimmed by 3 bases and J by 7 bases, leaving 12 bases between them. From germline, CDR1 is SQVTM and CDR2 ANQGSEA.

This clonotype was found many times. V and J are TRBV12-3 or TRBV12-4 and TRBJ2-2, with 10 positions matching TRBD1. This CDR3 has 15 residues. Trimming cost V 7 bases and J 3 bases; bases outside gene matches: 5. This CDR3 reads CASTGTGEYTGELFF. DNA for the CDR3: TGTGCCAGCACTGGGACAGGGGAATACACCGGGGAGCTGTTTTTT.

At least ten counts were recorded for this clonotype. V usage is TRBV20-1 and J usage is TRBJ2-7; 9 positions match TRBD2. V lost 0 bases, J lost 5 bases, and 5 bases stayed unmatched. This CDR3 has 14 amino acids. Germline CDR1 and CDR2: DFQATT and SNEGSKA (reference sequence). CDR3 nucleotide sequence: TGCAGTGCTAGAGATTTTAGCGGGAGCCACGAGCAGTACTTC. It is translated as CSARDFSGSHEQYF.

This clonotype has ten or more counts. J is TRBJ2-7 and V is TRBV5-5, with 7 bases aligning to TRBD1. Germline V gene data show CDR1 as SGHKS and CDR2 as YYEKEE (reference sequence). The trim removed 2 bases at V and 5 bases at J, leaving 10 bases unmatched. The CDR3 sequence is 15 residues long. DNA of the CDR3: TGTGCCAGCAGCTTTTCTGGGACAGTAAATCACGAGCAGTACTTC. Translation gives CASSFSGTVNHEQYF.

This clonotype was observed many times. V gene TRBV3-1 combines with J gene TRBJ1-1; D is ambiguous. Trimming cost V 3 bases and J 1 base, with 6 bases left between them. This CDR3 has 13 amino acids. CDR1 and CDR2 (germline): LGHDT, YNNKEL (reference sequence). This CDR3 reads CASSQAPNTEAFF. CDR3 coding DNA: TGTGCCAGCAGCCAGGCCCCGAACACTGAAGCTTTCTTT.

In its sample, this clonotype was seen many times. The CDR3 here is CASSTPGGPDEQFF. The CDR3 region has the DNA TGTGCCAGCAGTACCCCAGGAGGGCCGGATGAGCAGTTCTTC. The chain couples TRBV12-3 or TRBV12-4 to TRBJ2-1; D possibly corresponds to TRBD2 (6 bases). The V gene lost 5 bases and the J gene lost 8 bases, with 16 bases spanning the gap. The CDR3 covers 14 residues.

As for this clonotype: The junction departs from germline at one end; a sequencing error may be responsible. The rearrangement uses TRBV20-1 and TRBJ2-1; perhaps TRBD1 as D (8 bases). The CDR3 spans 15 residues. Germline loops: CDR1 DFQATT, CDR2 SNEGSKA (reference sequence). CDR3 DNA sequence: TGCTGTGCTACAGGGGGAGGGGCCCCCTACAATGAGCAGTTCTTC. This gives the protein CCATGGGAPYNEQFF.

This clonotype occurred many times. The chain joins TRBV10-1 to TRBJ2-5; maybe TRBD1 (5 bases). Trimming took 2 bases from V and 0 from J, leaving 10 bases between them. The CDR3 consists of 15 residues. In germline, CDR1 is WNHNN, CDR2 SYGVQD (reference sequence). CDR3 bases: TGCGCCAGCAGTGAGGGCAGGGAATACCAAGAGACCCAGTACTTC. Its translation: CASSEGREYQETQYF.

This clonotype was seen only a few times. This sequence joins TRBV13 and TRBJ1-2; 8 nucleotides match TRBD1. Per germline, CDR1 PRHDT and CDR2 FYEKMQ (reference sequence). CDR3 length: 12 residues. V was clipped by 5 bases and J by 13 bases; unmatched bases: 9. CDR3 bases: TGTGCCAGCAGCCCCCGGACAGGGAGATCCACCTTC. This sequence encodes CASSPRTGRSTF.

This clonotype appeared many times. CDR3 sequence (DNA): TGTGCCAGCGACAGGGTCCAATTATTTTCCTACGAGCAGTACGTC. Translation gives CASDRVQLFSYEQYV. The chain uses TRBV2 and TRBJ2-7; 7 positions match TRBD1. The CDR3 runs to 15 residues. J gave up 1 base and V 8 bases, and 11 bases lay outside the gene matches. The germline V gene has CDR1 SNHLY and CDR2 FYNNEI.

This clonotype was detected ten times or more. The chain links TRBV7-6 to TRBJ2-3; 12 bases are a match to TRBD2. The CDR3 totals 15 residues. Germline V gene sequence: CDR1 SGHVS, CDR2 FNYEAQ. Trimming at V came to 3 bases and at J to 7 bases, leaving 5 bases not matched to a gene. The DNA for the CDR3 is TGTGCCAGCAGCTTGGCTAGCGGGGGGGCAAATACGCAGTATTTT. This translates into CASSLASGGANTQYF.

This clonotype was seen repeatedly, ten times or more. This sequence joins TRBV20-1 and TRBJ2-5; possibly TRBD2 for D (5 bases). The V end was cut by 2 bases, the J end by 3 bases, with 10 bases between. The CDR3 consists of 13 residues. CDR1 DFQATT and CDR2 SNEGSKA come from the germline V gene (reference sequence). The DNA for the CDR3 is TGCAGTGCTAGACCGGCGGGCAAAGAGACCCAGTACTTC. The encoded protein is CSARPAGKETQYF.

The table lists this clonotype with many counts. This rearrangement joins TRBV12-3 or TRBV12-4 to TRBJ2-5; no definite D call. This CDR3 is built from 15 residues. V dropped 5 bases and J dropped 1 base, with 14 bases sitting between them. This CDR3 is CASSPLESIQETQYF. The CDR3 DNA reads TGTGCCAGCAGTCCCCTGGAGTCAATCCAAGAGACCCAGTACTTC.

This clonotype was counted ten times or more. V gene TRBV12-3 or TRBV12-4 combines with J gene TRBJ2-3; D remains unclear. Deletions cut 6 bases from V and 1 base from J, with 14 bases between. This CDR3 region has 15 residues. The CDR3 DNA follows: TGTGCCAGCAGCGAATGGTCGGGCGGCACAGATACGCAGTATTTT. Encoded protein: CASSEWSGGTDTQYF.

In this sample, this clonotype turned up many times. The chain is built from TRBV29-1 and TRBJ2-1; 8 nucleotides align to TRBD2. V lost 4 bases to trimming and J lost 6 bases; unmatched junction nucleotides: 8. CDR1 is SQVTM and CDR2 is ANQGSEA in the germline V gene. The CDR3 has 14 residues. This CDR3 is CSVAGGIKSNEQFF. CDR3 in DNA: TGCAGCGTTGCGGGGGGGATTAAATCCAATGAGCAGTTCTTC.

In this sample, this clonotype turned up many times. The chain has TRBV12-5 and TRBJ1-1; 8 bases align to TRBD1. The CDR3 covers 16 residues. V shed 3 bases and J 3 bases; nucleotides not matched to a gene: 9. Germline V CDR1 and CDR2: LGHNT, FRNRAP. CDR3 in amino acids: CASGFSPGGEDTEAFF. The CDR3 DNA follows: TGTGCTAGTGGTTTCTCCCCAGGGGGCGAGGACACTGAAGCTTTCTTT.

This clonotype has just a few counts. This sequence joins TRBV20-1 and TRBJ1-5; no firm D call. V lost 1 base to trimming and J lost 1 base, with 14 bases between them. CDR1 and CDR2 from the germline V gene are DFQATT and SNEGSKA (reference sequence). This CDR3 spans 16 amino acids. CDR3 nucleotides: TGCAGTGCTAGAGGTACAGACACGTCAAGCAATCAGCCCCAGCATTTT. Translation: CSARGTDTSSNQPQHF.

This clonotype was observed many times. V and J are TRBV3-1 and TRBJ2-7; D is unresolved. CDR1 is LGHDT and CDR2 is YNNKEL in the germline V gene (reference sequence). The CDR3 is 13 residues long. Trimming left V 2 bases short and J 1 base short, with 6 bases between. In nucleotides, the CDR3 is TGTGCCAGCAGCCAAAGGGATTCCTACGAGCAGTACGTC. Protein sequence: CASSQRDSYEQYV.

This clonotype has a count of ten or more. This chain joins TRBV7-3 and TRBJ2-7; 9 bases match TRBD2. The CDR3 consists of 18 residues. J gave up 2 bases and V 5 bases, and 16 bases lay outside the gene matches. CDR1 and CDR2 from the germline V gene are SGHTA and FQGTGA. The CDR3 reads CASSPEAGSLAGAYEQYF. DNA for the CDR3: TGTGCCAGCAGCCCTGAGGCAGGGAGCTTAGCGGGAGCCTACGAGCAGTACTTC. Drawing the rest from reference TRBV7-3 and TRBJ2-7, the complete variable domain is GAGVSQTPSNKVTEKGKYVELRCDPISGHTALYWYRQSLGQGPEFLIYFQGTGAADDSGLPNDRFFAVRPEGSVSTLKIQRTERGDSAVYLCASSPEAGSLAGAYEQYFGPGTRLTVT.

This clonotype was picked up many times. J is TRBJ2-3 and V is TRBV2; D not resolved. The ends were cut back, 6 bases at V and 4 bases at J, with 11 bases in the middle. CDR1 is SNHLY and CDR2 is FYNNEI in the germline V gene. CDR3 size: 13 residues. CDR3 protein: CASSRNRADTQYF. CDR3 nucleotide sequence: TGTGCCAGCAGCCGCAATCGGGCAGATACGCAGTATTTT.

In its sample, this clonotype was seen once. With a much larger clone just one base away, this may be a read error. V and J are TRBV9 and TRBJ1-1; D is uncertain. CDR1 is SGDLS and CDR2 is YYNGEE in the germline V gene. The CDR3 has 12 amino acids. The CDR3 spells CVSSPLGTEAFF. The CDR3 coding sequence is TGTGTCAGCAGCCCATTGGGCACTGAAGCTTTCTTT.

This clonotype was observed at least ten times. The chain combines TRBV12-3 or TRBV12-4 with TRBJ2-3; D is undetermined. The CDR3 loop spans 13 amino acids. Trimming stripped 6 bases from V and 0 bases from J, with 7 bases between. CDR3 sequence reads: CASSYSSTDTQYF. As DNA, the CDR3 is TGTGCCAGCAGCTACTCTAGCACAGATACGCAGTATTTT.

V gene TRBV5-4 combines with J gene TRBJ2-2; D call uncertain. Germline CDR1 is SGHNT and CDR2 is YYREEE (reference sequence). V gave up 0 bases and J gave up 0 bases, with 9 bases separating them. This CDR3 is 16 amino acids long. CDR3: CASSLGHDANTGELFF. The CDR3, as DNA: TGTGCCAGCAGCTTGGGGCACGACGCGAACACCGGGGAGCTGTTTTTT.

This clonotype was counted at least ten times. The V call is TRBV15, the J call TRBJ2-5; 11 bases match TRBD1. Losses at the gene ends were 1 base for V and 3 bases for J; bases not matched to a gene: 7. The germline V gene encodes CDR1 LNHNV and CDR2 YYDKDF (reference sequence). The CDR3 is 17 amino acids. CDR3 bases: TGTGCCACCAGCAGAGCTCTGGACAGGGGGCGCGAAGAGACCCAGTACTTC. Its translation: CATSRALDRGREETQYF.